Following are 26 T cell receptor beta chains from one sample sequenced in a study of blood T cell repertoires in COVID-19. The data were produced by immunoSEQ multiplex PCR, yet TCRdb's version contains in-frame clones alone and is incomplete. Of hundreds of thousands of clones detected, about 86% appear once; the ten largest clones hold more than 7%. Source material: peripheral blood. These receptors all stem from an older man with acute or convalescent COVID-19.

Comment on this clone: Other DNA sequences in this sample translate to the same CDR3. This chain joins TRBV18 and TRBJ2-7, with D tentatively TRBD2 (6 bases). V dropped 3 bases and J dropped 7 bases, with 7 bases sitting between them. The CDR3 length is 11 residues. CDR1 is KGHSH and CDR2 is LQKENI in the germline V gene. CDR3 amino acids: CASSPGGEQYF. The CDR3 DNA reads TGTGCCAGCTCACCGGGAGGAGAGCAGTACTTC.

The rearrangement joins TRBV7-9 to TRBJ1-4; a possible D gene is TRBD1 (5 bases). Germline CDR1 and CDR2: SEHNR and FQNEAQ (reference sequence). The CDR3 is 16 amino acids. V was cut by 5 bases and J by 7 bases, with 20 bases left in between. CDR3 residues: CASSLPAGGMPEKLFF. The CDR3 DNA sequence: TGTGCCAGCAGCCTCCCCGCGGGGGGGATGCCTGAAAAACTGTTTTTT.

The chain is built from TRBV18 and TRBJ2-5, with 7 bases lining up with TRBD1. Germline V lookup: CDR1 KGHSH, CDR2 LQKENI. J gave up 5 bases and V 6 bases, and 6 bases lay outside the gene matches. The CDR3 has 13 amino acids. CDR3 in amino acids: CASSSGTAETQYF. The CDR3 DNA reads TGTGCCAGCTCGTCCGGGACAGCGGAGACCCAGTACTTC.

The V call is TRBV24-1, the J call TRBJ2-2, with D possibly being TRBD2 (5 bases). Germline lookup yields CDR1 KGHDR and CDR2 SFDVKD. The CDR3 length is 14 residues. Trimming pared 5 bases from V and 2 bases from J, leaving 8 bases between. The CDR3 region is CATSARVNTGELFF. The CDR3 coding sequence is TGTGCCACCAGTGCGAGGGTTAACACCGGGGAGCTGTTTTTT.

The CDR3 is CASSLGLTGGSSYEQYF. CDR3 DNA: TGTGCCAGCAGCTTAGGCCTGACGGGAGGCTCGTCCTACGAGCAGTACTTC. This chain links TRBV13 with TRBJ2-7; TRBD2 aligns across 7 bases. The CDR3 totals 17 residues. Trimming took 0 bases from V and 1 from J; bases not matched to a gene: 9. The germline V gene encodes CDR1 PRHDT and CDR2 FYEKMQ (reference sequence). Based on the CDR3 plus reference TRBV13 and TRBJ2-7, the full variable domain is AAGVIQSPRHLIKEKRETATLKCYPIPRHDTVYWYQQGPGQDPQFLISFYEKMQSDKGSIPDRFSAQQFSDYHSELNMSSLELGDSALYFCASSLGLTGGSSYEQYFGPGTRLTVT.

The chain couples TRBV7-2 to TRBJ1-5; 7 bases are shared with TRBD1. The V and J ends lost 0 bases and 2 bases, in that order; junction bases with no gene match: 10. Per germline, CDR1 SGHTA and CDR2 FQGNSA. There are 18 residues in the CDR3. The CDR3 region is CASSLAGNRGYGNQPQHF. The CDR3 coding sequence is TGTGCCAGCAGCTTAGCGGGTAACAGGGGCTATGGCAATCAGCCCCAGCATTTT. Drawing the rest from reference TRBV7-2 and TRBJ1-5, the complete variable domain is GAGVSQSPSNKVTEKGKDVELRCDPISGHTALYWYRQSLGQGLEFLIYFQGNSAPDKSGLPSDRFSAERTGGSVSTLTIQRTQQEDSAVYLCASSLAGNRGYGNQPQHFGDGTRLSIL.

The gene calls are TRBV27 and TRBJ2-7; D ambiguous. CDR1 and CDR2 (germline): MNHEY, SMNVEV (reference sequence). The ends were cut back, 1 base at V and 6 bases at J, with 19 bases in the middle. The CDR3 length is 16 residues. DNA of the CDR3: TGTGCCAGCAGTTTATTGGCCCTCGAGGTAGGCGGCGAGCAGTACTTC. It codes for CASSLLALEVGGEQYF.

This sequence joins TRBV5-1 and TRBJ1-2, with 7 bases fitting TRBD1. Germline CDR1 SGHRS, CDR2 YFSETQ. The V and J ends lost 3 bases and 3 bases, in that order; junction bases with no gene match: 5. This CDR3 region has 14 residues. The CDR3 DNA is TGCGCCAGCAGCTCAGGGGGGCTCGACTATGGCTACACCTTC. Its translation is CASSSGGLDYGYTF. Drawing the rest from reference TRBV5-1 and TRBJ1-2, the complete variable domain is KAGVTQTPRYLIKTRGQQVTLSCSPISGHRSVSWYQQTPGQGLQFLFEYFSETQRNKGNFPGRFSGRQFSNSRSEMNVSTLELGDSALYLCASSSGGLDYGYTFGSGTRLTVV.

This clone came up once. J is TRBJ1-6 and V is TRBV28, with 8 bases identical to TRBD1. Germline CDR1 reads MDHEN; CDR2 reads SYDVKM. The CDR3 length is 14 residues. Trimming removed 5 bases from V and 14 bases from J; junction bases left unmatched: 11. CDR3 protein: CASSPGGGRRSLHF. CDR3 in DNA: TGTGCCAGCAGTCCAGGGGGCGGCCGGCGATCCCTCCACTTT.

The chain has TRBV4-1 and TRBJ2-7; 9 bases are a match to TRBD1. Germline CDR1 MGHRA, CDR2 YSYEKL. V trimming: 1 base; J trimming: 2 bases; junction bases outside the gene matches: 9. The CDR3 runs to 17 residues. CDR3 in amino acids: CASSQGVLGTGTYEQYF. The CDR3 nucleotides read TGCGCCAGCAGCCAAGGGGTCTTGGGGACAGGGACCTACGAGCAGTACTTC.

This clone was observed at least ten times. V usage is TRBV2 and J usage is TRBJ2-7; a weak D match, TRBD2 (5 bases). Germline V lookup: CDR1 SNHLY, CDR2 FYNNEI. The CDR3 spans 14 residues. Trimming shortened V by 2 bases and J by 2 bases, and 10 bases separated the two germline ends. The CDR3 DNA sequence: TGTGCCAGCAGTGAATCGGGAATAACCTACGAGCAGTACTTC. It encodes CASSESGITYEQYF.

The chain links TRBV18 to TRBJ2-1; 7 nucleotides match TRBD1. CDR1 is KGHSH and CDR2 is LQKENI in the germline V gene. The CDR3 totals 16 residues. Unmatched junction bases numbered 6, after V lost 4 bases and J lost 0 bases. CDR3 residues: CASSLPAGGSYNEQFF. DNA of the CDR3: TGTGCCAGCTCACTCCCCGCAGGGGGCTCCTACAATGAGCAGTTCTTC.

This rearrangement joins TRBV10-3 to TRBJ2-7; 7 bases agree with TRBD1. This CDR3 contains 14 residues. The V segment lost 0 bases and the J segment 5 bases; nucleotides outside the gene matches: 4. Germline-derived CDR1 and CDR2 are ENHRY and SYGVKD. For the CDR3, the DNA is TGTGCCATCAGTGAGTCCGACAGGGCCCACGAGCAGTACTTC. Protein: CAISESDRAHEQYF.

Only a few counts were recorded for this clone. This rearrangement joins TRBV4-1 to TRBJ1-3; 7 bases agree with TRBD1. Per germline, CDR1 MGHRA and CDR2 YSYEKL. This CDR3 comprises 19 residues. V shed 4 bases, J shed 2 bases, and the junction held 17 bases outside the gene matches. In DNA form, the CDR3 reads TGCGCCAGCAGCCGAAGGGACAGAGGGCTGGCTTGGGCTGGAAACACCATATATTTT. This codes for CASSRRDRGLAWAGNTIYF.

This clone has a count of ten or more. This chain joins TRBV5-1 and TRBJ2-7, with 8 bases that match TRBD1. Germline-derived CDR1 and CDR2 are SGHRS and YFSETQ. The CDR3 extends over 17 amino acids. V dropped 0 bases and J dropped 6; count of bases not matched to a gene: 14. CDR3 coding DNA: TGCGCCAGCAGCTTGGGCCACCGGGACAGGAAAGTAGGCGAGCAGTACTTC. This gives the protein CASSLGHRDRKVGEQYF.

The chain has TRBV6-5 and TRBJ2-1, with a possible D match to TRBD2 (5 bases). V lost 2 bases, J lost 5 bases, and 13 bases lay in between. The CDR3 contains 15 residues. Germline values: CDR1 MNHEY, CDR2 SVGAGI. The CDR3 loop reads CASSYRRGSNNEQFF. The CDR3 DNA follows: TGTGCCAGCAGTTACAGGCGAGGGAGTAACAATGAGCAGTTCTTC.

The rearrangement uses TRBV30 and TRBJ1-2; TRBD1 matches at 7 bases. Germline CDR1 and CDR2: GTSNPN and SVGIG (reference sequence). CDR3 size: 18 residues. Germline trimming cut 0 bases from V and 8 bases from J; bases unmatched to any gene: 21. The CDR3 reads CAWSVAGGEIYFARGYTF. Written as DNA, the CDR3 is TGTGCCTGGAGTGTGGCAGGGGGAGAAATCTACTTCGCTAGAGGCTACACCTTC.

The genes are TRBV18 and TRBJ2-7; 8 positions match TRBD1. The J segment lost 0 bases and the V segment lost 3 bases, leaving 10 bases of the junction unmatched. The CDR3 length is 17 residues. CDR1 and CDR2 from the germline V gene are KGHSH and LQKENI. CDR3: CASSPRLSQGASYEQYF. CDR3 nucleotide sequence: TGTGCCAGCTCACCTCGTTTGAGCCAGGGGGCCTCCTACGAGCAGTACTTC. Based on the CDR3 plus reference TRBV18 and TRBJ2-7, the full variable domain is NAGVMQNPRHLVRRRGQEARLRCSPMKGHSHVYWYRQLPEEGLKFMVYLQKENIIDESGMPKERFSAEFPKEGPSILRIQQVVRGDSAAYFCASSPRLSQGASYEQYFGPGTRLTVT.

This chain uses TRBV6-5 with TRBJ2-6, with D possibly being TRBD1 (6 bases). The germline CDR1 and CDR2 sequences are MNHEY and SVGAGI. The CDR3 loop spans 16 amino acids. Trimming left V 4 bases short and J 0 bases short, with 10 bases between. The DNA of the CDR3 is TGTGCCAGCAGTTTTCAGGGGTTCTCTGGGGCCAACGTCCTGACTTTC. It encodes CASSFQGFSGANVLTF.

The chain combines TRBV5-6 with TRBJ1-2, with 9 bases identical to TRBD1. The CDR3 loop spans 17 amino acids. The V gene's germline CDR1 is SGHDT and CDR2 YYEEEE. V gave up 2 bases and J gave up 6 bases; unmatched junction bases: 14. The DNA of the CDR3 is TGTGCCAGCAGCTTTGCAACGGCCGGGACAGGGAGGGATGGCTACACCTTC. Protein sequence: CASSFATAGTGRDGYTF.

This clone was picked up one time. V and J are TRBV15 and TRBJ1-2; a possible D gene is TRBD1 (6 bases). V dropped 2 bases and J dropped 2 bases, with 12 bases sitting between them. CDR3 size: 15 residues. Germline CDR1 and CDR2: LNHNV and YYDKDF (reference sequence). CDR3 DNA: TGTGCCACCAGCAGATACTCTCAGGGGAACTATGGCTACACCTTC. It specifies CATSRYSQGNYGYTF.

The chain is built from TRBV11-3 and TRBJ2-1, with 7 bases fitting TRBD2. Germline CDR1 and CDR2: SGHNT and YENEEA. This CDR3 is built from 15 residues. V lost 0 bases, J lost 9 bases, and 8 bases stayed unmatched. CDR3 nucleotide sequence: TGTGCCAGCAGCTTAGATCAGGCTAGCGGCAGTGAGCAGTTCTTC. Its translation is CASSLDQASGSEQFF.

The chain uses TRBV3-1 (or the pseudogene TRBV3-2) and TRBJ2-1; D unclear. The CDR3 has 12 residues. Germline V gives CDR1 LGHDT, CDR2 YNNKEL (reference sequence). The V end lost 1 base, the J end lost 7 bases, and 5 bases lay between the germline ends. For the CDR3, the DNA is TGTGCCAGCAGCCAAGTCAGGAATGAGCAGTTCTTC. Translating it yields CASSQVRNEQFF.

Written as DNA, the CDR3 is TGTGCCAGCAGTAACAGCCTGGGGGGAAATGAGCAGTTCTTC. This sequence encodes CASSNSLGGNEQFF. The V call is TRBV2, the J call TRBJ2-1; the D gene is possibly TRBD2 (6 bases). CDR3 size: 14 residues. Germline CDR1 is SNHLY and CDR2 is FYNNEI. With 5 bases removed from V and 7 bases from J, the gap between germline ends came to 15 bases.

The V call is TRBV7-3, the J call TRBJ2-1; tentatively, D is TRBD2 (6 bases). Germline CDR1 and CDR2: SGHTA and FQGTGA. The germline V and J ends were trimmed by 4 bases and 3 bases, with 13 bases remaining between them. CDR3 size: 15 residues. The CDR3 DNA sequence: TGTGCCAGCAGCTCGTCTAGGGGACTCTACAATGAGCAGTTCTTC. It translates to CASSSSRGLYNEQFF.

V gene TRBV5-1 combines with J gene TRBJ2-2, with a tentative D call TRBD2 (6 bases). With 0 bases removed from V and 6 bases from J, the gap between germline ends came to 9 bases. Germline CDR1 and CDR2: SGHRS and YFSETQ. The CDR3 is 14 residues long. CDR3 amino acids: CASSLEWGAGELFF. The CDR3 nucleotides are TGCGCCAGCAGCTTGGAATGGGGGGCCGGGGAGCTGTTTTTT.